One sample yielded the 21 T cell receptor beta chains listed below, sequenced in a study of shared clonotypes between healthy human individuals. The assay was immunoSEQ multiplex PCR, and TCRdb's table has in-frame clones only and misses some. The repertoire holds roughly 500,000 clones, roughly 95% seen once, with around 0.067% in the top ten. The sample taken for sequencing was naive CD4+ T cells sorted from blood. This sample's subset: CD45RA+ positively selected. Receptor source: a woman in her twenties or thirties in good health.

This chain joins TRBV19 and TRBJ2-2, with D maybe TRBD1 (6 bases). Germline CDR1 LNHDA, CDR2 SQIVND (reference sequence). The CDR3 is 15 residues long. Trimming stripped 5 bases from V and 1 base from J, with 11 bases between. In nucleotides, the CDR3 is TGTGCCAGTAGTCTTCAGGGGCGGAACACCGGGGAGCTGTTTTTT. It translates to CASSLQGRNTGELFF.

This chain joins TRBV5-4 and TRBJ2-2; the D is unclear. Trimming removed 4 bases from V and 0 bases from J, with 13 bases in between. Germline CDR1 is SGHNT and CDR2 is YYREEE (reference sequence). CDR3 size: 16 residues. CDR3 loop: CASSPTPSANTGELFF. The CDR3 nucleotides read TGTGCCAGCAGCCCCACGCCCAGTGCGAACACCGGGGAGCTGTTTTTT.

This chain uses TRBV6-4 with TRBJ2-3; 8 positions agree with TRBD2. The V gene's germline CDR1 is MRHNA and CDR2 SNTAGT. Unmatched junction bases numbered 3, after V lost 0 bases and J lost 1 base. This CDR3 contains 16 residues. CDR3 DNA sequence: TGTGCCAGCAGTGACTCTCTGCGGGGGGGCACAGATACGCAGTATTTT. This codes for CASSDSLRGGTDTQYF.

The chain has TRBV2 and TRBJ2-1, with unresolved D. Germline CDR1 is SNHLY and CDR2 is FYNNEI. V lost 8 bases and J lost 4, with 12 bases in between. This CDR3 is built from 13 residues. The CDR3 nucleotides read TGTGCCAGCGTGAAACTCCTATACAATGAGCAGTTCTTC. This sequence encodes CASVKLLYNEQFF. Supplemented by reference TRBV2 and TRBJ2-1, the full variable domain reads EPEVTQTPSHQVTQMGQEVILRCVPISNHLYFYWYRQILGQKVEFLVSFYNNEISEKSEIFDDQFSVERPDGSNFTLKIRSTKLEDSAMYFCASVKLLYNEQFFGPGTRLTVL.

The V call is TRBV4-1, the J call TRBJ2-5, with TRBD2 matching 10 bases. Losses at the gene ends were 4 bases for V and 11 bases for J; bases not matched to a gene: 16. The CDR3 contains 16 residues. Germline V CDR1 and CDR2: MGHRA, YSYEKL. The CDR3 DNA sequence: TGCGCCAGCAGCCGGGCAAGCGGTAGCGGGAGGTATGAGCAGTACTTC. Translation: CASSRASGSGRYEQYF.

The chain has TRBV9 and TRBJ2-5, with TRBD2 as a possible D gene (6 bases). The CDR3 totals 16 residues. Germline assignment: CDR1 SGDLS and CDR2 YYNGEE. V gave up 3 bases and J gave up 11 bases, with 26 bases separating them. The CDR3 loop reads CASSERVSLPPREQYF. CDR3 in DNA: TGTGCCAGCAGCGAGAGGGTGTCGCTTCCGCCTCGGGAGCAGTACTTC.

The CDR3 nucleotides read TGTGCCAGCTCACCCCTTCCTAGCGGGAGGGGGCCTAGCACAGATACGCAGTATTTT. As protein: CASSPLPSGRGPSTDTQYF. V is TRBV18 and J is TRBJ2-3, with 12 bases fitting TRBD2. Unmatched junction bases numbered 10, after V lost 3 bases and J lost 0 bases. The CDR3 is 19 amino acids. The germline V gene has CDR1 KGHSH and CDR2 LQKENI. The full variable domain, its missing parts supplied by reference TRBV18 and TRBJ2-3, is NAGVMQNPRHLVRRRGQEARLRCSPMKGHSHVYWYRQLPEEGLKFMVYLQKENIIDESGMPKERFSAEFPKEGPSILRIQQVVRGDSAAYFCASSPLPSGRGPSTDTQYFGPGTRLTVL.

With regard to this clone: Other DNA sequences in the sample encode the same CDR3. This chain joins TRBV29-1 and TRBJ2-1; TRBD2 is a possible D gene (6 bases). This CDR3 is built from 13 residues. The germline V and J ends were trimmed by 4 bases and 0 bases, with 7 bases remaining between them. CDR1 is SQVTM, CDR2 ANQGSEA, per germline. The CDR3: CSVAGSSYNEQFF. The CDR3 DNA sequence: TGCAGCGTTGCCGGGAGCTCCTACAATGAGCAGTTCTTC.

The J gene is TRBJ2-7, the V gene TRBV6-5; D is unresolved. The germline CDR1 and CDR2 sequences are MNHEY and SVGAGI. With 6 bases removed from V and 6 bases from J, the gap between germline ends came to 18 bases. The CDR3 covers 14 residues. CDR3 in amino acids: CASSYETGLGEQYF. The CDR3 DNA is TGTGCCAGCAGCTACGAGACCGGCTTGGGCGAGCAGTACTTC.

Concerning this clone itself: Distinct nucleotide sequences in the sample also encode this CDR3. V is TRBV5-1 and J is TRBJ2-2, with 7 positions matching TRBD1. The CDR3 has 15 amino acids. Germline CDR1 SGHRS, CDR2 YFSETQ. V shed 0 bases and J 2 bases; nucleotides not matched to a gene: 1. The CDR3 here is CASSLGQGNTGELFF. For the CDR3, the DNA is TGCGCCAGCAGCTTGGGACAGGGAAACACCGGGGAGCTGTTTTTT. The variable domain in full, with the rest retrieved from reference TRBV5-1 and TRBJ2-2, is KAGVTQTPRYLIKTRGQQVTLSCSPISGHRSVSWYQQTPGQGLQFLFEYFSETQRNKGNFPGRFSGRQFSNSRSEMNVSTLELGDSALYLCASSLGQGNTGELFFGEGSRLTVL.

The chain is built from TRBV7-2 and TRBJ1-3; D is uncertain. The CDR3 has 15 amino acids. V shed 2 bases and J shed 1 base, with 9 bases lying between them. CDR1 and CDR2 from the germline V gene are SGHTA and FQGNSA. Here the CDR3 reads CASSLSWASGNTIYF. DNA of the CDR3: TGTGCCAGCAGCTTATCCTGGGCGTCTGGAAACACCATATATTTT. Variable domain in full (rest from reference TRBV7-2 and TRBJ1-3): GAGVSQSPSNKVTEKGKDVELRCDPISGHTALYWYRQSLGQGLEFLIYFQGNSAPDKSGLPSDRFSAERTGGSVSTLTIQRTQQEDSAVYLCASSLSWASGNTIYFGEGSWLTVV.

The V gene is TRBV19, the J gene TRBJ1-1; D is ambiguous. CDR3 length: 15 amino acids. CDR1 is LNHDA, CDR2 SQIVND, per germline (reference sequence). The V and J ends lost 6 bases and 3 bases respectively, with 17 bases between them. Here the CDR3 reads CASRSQPKWDTEAFF. CDR3 DNA sequence: TGTGCCAGTAGATCCCAGCCGAAGTGGGACACTGAAGCTTTCTTT.

V is TRBV19 and J is TRBJ1-5, with 9 bases lining up with TRBD1. Trimming took 6 bases from V and 1 from J; bases not matched to a gene: 10. CDR1 is LNHDA and CDR2 is SQIVND in the germline V gene (reference sequence). The CDR3 covers 17 residues. The DNA for the CDR3 is TGTGCCAGTAGGAACGGACAGGGGACATTAAGCAATCAGCCCCAGCATTTT. It encodes CASRNGQGTLSNQPQHF.

The rearrangement joins TRBV5-1 to TRBJ2-3; 9 positions match TRBD2. After removal of 4 bases from V and 2 bases from J, the junction contained 14 bases not matched to a gene. The CDR3 totals 18 residues. Looked up from germline, CDR1 is SGHRS and CDR2 is YFSETQ. The CDR3 loop is CASSPQPRSGGLTDTQYF. DNA for the CDR3: TGCGCCAGCAGCCCGCAACCCCGTAGCGGGGGACTCACAGATACGCAGTATTTT.

This clone has a single count. This chain uses TRBV18 with TRBJ2-3; no clear D. This CDR3 region has 16 residues. Trimming pared 6 bases from V and 0 bases from J, leaving 16 bases between. The germline CDR1 and CDR2 sequences are KGHSH and LQKENI. The CDR3 loop is CASSTQPGVSTDTQYF. As DNA, the CDR3 is TGTGCCAGCTCTACCCAACCTGGGGTCAGCACAGATACGCAGTATTTT. The whole variable domain, filled in from reference TRBV18 and TRBJ2-3, reads NAGVMQNPRHLVRRRGQEARLRCSPMKGHSHVYWYRQLPEEGLKFMVYLQKENIIDESGMPKERFSAEFPKEGPSILRIQQVVRGDSAAYFCASSTQPGVSTDTQYFGPGTRLTVL.

J is TRBJ2-5 and V is TRBV28, with D perhaps TRBD1 (6 bases). The better agreement between TRBJ2-7 and the DNA end casts doubt on the J call. The CDR3 consists of 11 residues. Germline CDR1 MDHEN, CDR2 SYDVKM. CDR3 DNA sequence: TGTGCCAGCAACAGGGTGGACGAGCAGTACTTC. Protein sequence: CASNRVDEQYF.

The chain is built from TRBV28 and TRBJ2-7, with TRBD2 identical over 14 bases. After removal of 6 bases from V and 5 bases from J, the junction contained 12 bases not matched to a gene. CDR1 is MDHEN and CDR2 is SYDVKM in the germline V gene. The CDR3 covers 17 residues. In DNA form, the CDR3 reads TGTGCCAGCAGGCCCGGATCCGGGACTAGCGGGAGCAACGAGCAGTACTTC. Translating gives CASRPGSGTSGSNEQYF.

The chain recombines TRBV19 with TRBJ2-1; the match to TRBD2 covers 8 bases. J gave up 7 bases and V 6 bases, and 5 bases lay outside the gene matches. The CDR3 runs to 13 residues. Germline lookup yields CDR1 LNHDA and CDR2 SQIVND (reference sequence). CDR3 sequence (DNA): TGTGCCAGTAGGAAGGAGCGGGAGAATGAGCAGTTCTTC. Its translation is CASRKERENEQFF.

The chain couples TRBV10-3 to TRBJ2-1, with D perhaps TRBD1 (6 bases). Per germline, CDR1 ENHRY and CDR2 SYGVKD. The CDR3 consists of 12 residues. V gave up 8 bases and J gave up 10 bases, with 15 bases separating them. CDR3 bases: TGTGCCATCTGGCAGGGGAAGGGCGAGCAGTTCTTC. This sequence encodes CAIWQGKGEQFF.

The CDR3 nucleotides are TGTGCCAGCAGGGGGACTAGCGGTACCTACAATGAGCAGTTCTTC. This gives the protein CASRGTSGTYNEQFF. J is TRBJ2-1 and V is TRBV2, with TRBD2 identical over 11 bases. CDR3 length equals 15 residues. Germline V gives CDR1 SNHLY, CDR2 FYNNEI. V trimming: 6 bases; J trimming: 2 bases; junction bases outside the gene matches: 3.

The V call is TRBV28, the J call TRBJ1-6; D might be TRBD1 (5 bases). The germline V gene encodes CDR1 MDHEN and CDR2 SYDVKM. V was pared by 6 bases and J by 4 bases, with 13 bases between. This CDR3 has 15 amino acids. CDR3 DNA sequence: TGTGCCAGCAGGGAGCAGGGTGGGTATAATTCACCCCTCCACTTT. The encoded protein is CASREQGGYNSPLHF.